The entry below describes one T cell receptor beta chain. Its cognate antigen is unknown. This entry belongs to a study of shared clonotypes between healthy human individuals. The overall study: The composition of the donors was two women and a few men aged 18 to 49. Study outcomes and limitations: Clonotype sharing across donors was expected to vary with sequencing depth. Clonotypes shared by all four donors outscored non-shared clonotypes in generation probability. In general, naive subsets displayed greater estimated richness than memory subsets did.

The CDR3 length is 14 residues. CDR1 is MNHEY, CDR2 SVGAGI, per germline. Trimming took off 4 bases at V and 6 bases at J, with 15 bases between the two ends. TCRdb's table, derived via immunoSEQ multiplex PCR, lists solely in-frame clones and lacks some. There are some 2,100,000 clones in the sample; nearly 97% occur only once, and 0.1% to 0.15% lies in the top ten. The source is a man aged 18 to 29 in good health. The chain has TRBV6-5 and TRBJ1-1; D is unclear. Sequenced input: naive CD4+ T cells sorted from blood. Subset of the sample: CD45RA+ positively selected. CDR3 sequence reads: CASSLGSWTSEAFF. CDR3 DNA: TGTGCCAGCAGTTTGGGATCTTGGACCTCTGAAGCTTTCTTT.